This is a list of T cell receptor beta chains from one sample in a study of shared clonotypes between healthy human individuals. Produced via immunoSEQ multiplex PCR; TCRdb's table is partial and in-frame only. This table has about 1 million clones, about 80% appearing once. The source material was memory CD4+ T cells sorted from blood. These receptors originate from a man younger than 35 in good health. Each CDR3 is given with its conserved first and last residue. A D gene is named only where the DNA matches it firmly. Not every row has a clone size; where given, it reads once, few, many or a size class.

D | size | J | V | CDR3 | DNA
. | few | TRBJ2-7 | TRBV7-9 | CASSHDSYEQYF | TGTGCCAGCAGCCACGACTCGTACGAGCAGTACTTC
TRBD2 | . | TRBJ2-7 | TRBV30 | CAWSGGLAGASTYEQYF | TGTGCCTGGAGTGGGGGACTAGCGGGAGCATCGACCTACGAGCAGTACTTC
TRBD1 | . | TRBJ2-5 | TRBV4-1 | CASRLTGAETQYF | TGCGCCAGCAGGTTGACAGGGGCAGAGACCCAGTACTTC
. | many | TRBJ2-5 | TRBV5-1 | CASSLRGDGSQETQYF | TGCGCCAGCAGCTTGAGGGGGGACGGCAGTCAAGAGACCCAGTACTTC
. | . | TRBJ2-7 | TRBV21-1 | CASSKVQGFSYEQYF | TGTGCCAGCAGCAAAGTGCAGGGCTTCTCCTACGAGCAGTACTTC
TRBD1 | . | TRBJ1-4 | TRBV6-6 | CASSYRGGGEKLFF | TGTGCCAGCAGTTATAGAGGGGGCGGTGAAAAACTGTTTTTT
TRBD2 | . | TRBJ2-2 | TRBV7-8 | CASSFGTSDTGELFF | TGTGCCAGCAGCTTCGGGACTAGCGACACCGGGGAGCTGTTTTTT
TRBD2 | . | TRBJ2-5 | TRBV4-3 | CASSQAWGGETQYF | TGCGCCAGCAGCCAAGCGTGGGGGGGGGAGACCCAGTACTTC
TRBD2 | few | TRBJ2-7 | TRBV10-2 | CASSDPGLGEYEQYF | TGCGCCAGCAGTGACCCGGGACTAGGAGAGTACGAGCAGTACTTC
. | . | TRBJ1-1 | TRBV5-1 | CASSPGTSGVAEAFF | TGCGCCAGCAGCCCCGGGACCTCAGGGGTCGCTGAAGCTTTCTTT
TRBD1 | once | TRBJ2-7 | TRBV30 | CAWSFSLGGQGALYEQYF | TGTGCCTGGAGTTTTTCCCTCGGGGGACAGGGCGCGTTGTACGAGCAGTACTTC
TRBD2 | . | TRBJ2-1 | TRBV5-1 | CASSHGLAGEQFF | TGCGCCAGCAGCCACGGACTAGCGGGTGAGCAGTTCTTC
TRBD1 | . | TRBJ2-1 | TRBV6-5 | CASRRQGTQFF | TGTGCCAGCAGACGACAGGGAACGCAGTTCTTC
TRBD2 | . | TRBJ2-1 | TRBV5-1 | CASSGLAAAYNEQFF | TGCGCCAGCAGCGGACTAGCGGCGGCCTACAATGAGCAGTTCTTC
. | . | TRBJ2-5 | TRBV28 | CASSTSGESRRAQYF | TGTGCCAGCAGTACAAGCGGAGAATCGCGAAGGGCCCAGTACTTC
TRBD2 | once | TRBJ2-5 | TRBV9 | CASSPLAGKETQYF | TGTGCCAGCAGCCCTCTAGCGGGAAAAGAGACCCAGTACTTC
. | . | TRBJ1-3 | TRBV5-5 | CASSLSGTIYF | TGTGCCAGCAGCTTGTCGGGCACCATATATTTT
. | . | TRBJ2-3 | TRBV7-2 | CASSPPGSGSTDTQYF | TGTGCCAGCAGCCCGCCGGGGAGCGGTTCCACAGATACGCAGTATTTT
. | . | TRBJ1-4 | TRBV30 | CAWSTGSASNEKLFF | TGTGCCTGGAGTACGGGGTCAGCAAGTAATGAAAAACTGTTTTTT
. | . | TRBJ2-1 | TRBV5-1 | CASSLEGQRDEQFF | TGCGCCAGCAGCTTGGAAGGTCAGCGCGATGAGCAGTTCTTC
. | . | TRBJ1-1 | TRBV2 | CASSWGGNTEAFF | TGTGCCAGCTCTTGGGGGGGGAACACTGAAGCTTTCTTT
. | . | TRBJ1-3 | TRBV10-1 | CASSESKSGRYGNTIYF | TGCGCCAGCAGTGAGTCGAAGTCAGGGCGCTATGGAAACACCATATATTTT
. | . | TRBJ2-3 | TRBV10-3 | CAINGGGGDTQYF | TGTGCCATCAACGGGGGAGGGGGAGATACGCAGTATTTT
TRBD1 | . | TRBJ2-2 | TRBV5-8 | CASRARTGITGELFF | TGTGCCAGCAGAGCGAGGACAGGGATCACCGGGGAGCTGTTTTTT
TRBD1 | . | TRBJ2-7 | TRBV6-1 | CASSGVTGGSAEQYF | TGTGCCAGCAGTGGGGTGACAGGGGGATCCGCCGAGCAGTACTTC
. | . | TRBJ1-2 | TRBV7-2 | CASSLPGFYYGYTF | TGTGCCAGCAGCCTCCCGGGGTTTTATTATGGCTACACCTTC
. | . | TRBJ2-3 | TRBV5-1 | CASSLEAGPDTQYF | TGCGCCAGCAGCTTGGAGGCGGGCCCAGATACGCAGTATTTT
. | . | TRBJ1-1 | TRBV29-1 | CSGKTGRPNTEAFF | TGCAGCGGGAAAACGGGACGGCCGAACACTGAAGCTTTCTTT
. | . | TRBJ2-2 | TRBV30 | CAWSPTGSTGELFF | TGTGCCTGGAGCCCAACAGGGAGCACCGGGGAGCTGTTTTTT
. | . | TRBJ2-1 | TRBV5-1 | CASSMGSGNEQFF | TGCGCCAGCAGCATGGGTAGTGGGAATGAGCAGTTCTTC
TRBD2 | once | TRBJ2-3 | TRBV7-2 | CASSLVGTSGKSDTQYF | TGTGCCAGCAGCTTAGTTGGGACTAGCGGGAAGTCAGATACGCAGTATTTT
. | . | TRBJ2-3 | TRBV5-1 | CASSLVGERDTQYF | TGCGCCAGCAGCTTGGTGGGGGAAAGGGATACGCAGTATTTT
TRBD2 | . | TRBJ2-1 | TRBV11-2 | CASSLPGLAGDNEQFF | TGTGCCAGCAGCTTGCCCGGACTAGCGGGGGACAATGAGCAGTTCTTC
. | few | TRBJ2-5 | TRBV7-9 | CASSSRLQNKETQYF | TGTGCCAGCAGCTCCAGACTTCAGAACAAAGAGACCCAGTACTTC
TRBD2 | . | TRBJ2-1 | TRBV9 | CASSVDGGAFNEQFF | TGTGCCAGCAGCGTAGACGGGGGGGCCTTCAATGAGCAGTTCTTC
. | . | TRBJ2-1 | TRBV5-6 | CASSLPPGRTQNEQFF | TGTGCCAGCAGCTTGCCACCGGGACGCACACAGAATGAGCAGTTCTTC
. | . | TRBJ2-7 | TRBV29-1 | CSVVGGTYEQYF | TGCAGCGTTGTAGGGGGGACCTACGAGCAGTACTTC
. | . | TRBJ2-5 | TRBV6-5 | CASSYGGETQYF | TGTGCCAGCAGTTACGGTGGGGAGACCCAGTACTTC
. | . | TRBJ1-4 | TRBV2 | CASTPTTQGGKLFF | TGTGCCAGCACTCCGACGACCCAGGGAGGAAAACTGTTTTTT
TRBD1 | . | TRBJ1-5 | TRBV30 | CAWSYGQGTNQPQHF | TGTGCCTGGAGCTATGGACAGGGGACCAATCAGCCCCAGCATTTT
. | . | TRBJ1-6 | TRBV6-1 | CASSEVVASRNSPLHF | TGTGCCAGCAGTGAAGTGGTAGCAAGTCGTAATTCACCCCTCCACTTT
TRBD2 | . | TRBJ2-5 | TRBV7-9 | CASSLMDLAGVYYQETQYF | TGTGCCAGCAGCTTAATGGACCTAGCGGGGGTTTACTACCAAGAGACCCAGTACTTC
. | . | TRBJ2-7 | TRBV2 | CASSAGQKSYEQYF | TGTGCCAGCAGTGCCGGACAGAAGTCCTACGAGCAGTACTTC
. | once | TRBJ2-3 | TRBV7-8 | CASSQEDTQYF | TGTGCCAGCAGCCAAGAAGATACGCAGTATTTT
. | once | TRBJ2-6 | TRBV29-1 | CSALGGANVLTF | TGCAGCGCCCTGGGTGGGGCCAACGTCCTGACTTTC
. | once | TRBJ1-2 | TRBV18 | CASSPRNYGYTF | TGTGCCAGCTCACCACGGAACTATGGCTACACCTTC
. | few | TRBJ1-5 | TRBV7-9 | CASSHDIQPQHF | TGTGCCAGCAGTCATGATATTCAGCCCCAGCATTTT
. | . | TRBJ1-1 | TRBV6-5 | CASSFLQGNTEAFF | TGTGCCAGCAGTTTCTTACAGGGTAATACTGAAGCTTTCTTT
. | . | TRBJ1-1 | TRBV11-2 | CASSSGYEMNTEAFF | TGTGCCAGCAGCTCAGGGTACGAGATGAACACTGAAGCTTTCTTT
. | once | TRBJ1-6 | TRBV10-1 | CASSRGNSPLHF | TGCGCCAGCAGCAGGGGTAATTCACCCCTCCACTTT
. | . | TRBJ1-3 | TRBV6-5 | CASSYSRVRNTIYF | TGTGCCAGCAGTTACAGCAGGGTCCGGAACACCATATATTTT
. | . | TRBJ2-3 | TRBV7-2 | CASSYWTGITQYF | TGTGCCAGCAGCTACTGGACTGGGATAACGCAGTATTTT
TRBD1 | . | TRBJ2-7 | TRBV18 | CASSLGTDYEQYF | TGTGCCAGCTCACTAGGGACAGACTACGAGCAGTACTTC
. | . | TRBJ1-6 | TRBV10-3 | CAVRRQHNSPLHF | TGTGCCGTCCGACGACAGCATAATTCACCCCTCCACTTT
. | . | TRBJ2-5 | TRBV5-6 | CASSLAGQGQETQYF | TGTGCCAGCAGCTTGGCGGGGCAGGGACAAGAGACCCAGTACTTC
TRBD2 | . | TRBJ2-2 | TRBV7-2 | CASSPRTSGGGELFF | TGTGCCAGCAGCCCACGGACTAGCGGGGGCGGGGAGCTGTTTTTT
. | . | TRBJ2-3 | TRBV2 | CASSVWSASTDTQYF | TGTGCCAGCAGTGTTTGGAGCGCTAGCACAGATACGCAGTATTTT